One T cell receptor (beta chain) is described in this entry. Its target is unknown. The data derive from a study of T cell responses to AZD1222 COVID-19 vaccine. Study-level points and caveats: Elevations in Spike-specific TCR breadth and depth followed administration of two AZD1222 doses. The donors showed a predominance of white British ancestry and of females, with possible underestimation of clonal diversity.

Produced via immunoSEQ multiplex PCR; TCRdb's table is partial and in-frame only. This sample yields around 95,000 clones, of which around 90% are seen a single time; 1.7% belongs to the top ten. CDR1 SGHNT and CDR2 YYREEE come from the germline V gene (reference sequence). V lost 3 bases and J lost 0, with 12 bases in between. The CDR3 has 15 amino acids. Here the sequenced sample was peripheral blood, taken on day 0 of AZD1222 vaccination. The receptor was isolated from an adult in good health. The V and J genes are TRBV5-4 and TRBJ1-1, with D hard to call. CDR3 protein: CASSSAVEMNTEAFF. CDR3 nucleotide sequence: TGTGCCAGCAGCTCCGCCGTAGAGATGAACACTGAAGCTTTCTTT.